These 8 T cell receptor beta chains were all obtained from the same sample, sequenced in a study of blood T cell repertoires in COVID-19. Libraries were prepared by immunoSEQ multiplex PCR; TCRdb keeps only in-frame clonotypes and omits some of them. The sample consists of just over 650,000 clones, around 90% of them appearing once. Sequenced: peripheral blood. Every receptor here comes from a woman aged 18 to 35 with acute or convalescent COVID-19.

V usage is TRBV9 and J usage is TRBJ1-1, with 8 bases lining up with TRBD1. Trimming took 0 bases from V and 5 from J; bases not matched to a gene: 6. The germline CDR1 and CDR2 sequences are SGDLS and YYNGEE. This CDR3 has 15 residues. The CDR3 is CASSVAGQGATEAFF. The DNA for the CDR3 is TGTGCCAGCAGCGTAGCTGGGCAGGGGGCGACTGAAGCTTTCTTT. Full variable domain (rest looked up from reference TRBV9 and TRBJ1-1): DSGVTQTPKHLITATGQRVTLRCSPRSGDLSVYWYQQSLDQGLQFLIQYYNGEERAKGNILERFSAQQFPDLHSELNLSSLELGDSALYFCASSVAGQGATEAFFGQGTRLTVV.

This clone occurred once. This chain links TRBV7-2 with TRBJ2-2; tentatively, D is TRBD2 (6 bases). The CDR3 runs 15 residues. Looked up from germline, CDR1 is SGHTA and CDR2 is FQGNSA. V lost 1 base to trimming and J lost 1 base, with 7 bases between them. The CDR3 DNA sequence: TGTGCCAGCAGCTTAGGACTAGAGAACACCGGGGAGCTGTTTTTT. Encoded protein: CASSLGLENTGELFF.

The chain carries TRBV5-1 and TRBJ2-1; 12 bases align to TRBD2. V dropped 2 bases and J dropped 8; count of bases not matched to a gene: 14. Per the germline V gene, CDR1 is SGHRS and CDR2 is YFSETQ. There are 18 residues in the CDR3. The CDR3 protein is CASSFFPLAGGPGYEQFF. In DNA form, the CDR3 reads TGCGCCAGCAGCTTTTTTCCTCTAGCGGGGGGGCCGGGGTATGAGCAGTTCTTC.

V usage is TRBV5-1 and J usage is TRBJ1-6; D may be TRBD1 (6 bases). Per germline, CDR1 SGHRS and CDR2 YFSETQ. V gave up 0 bases and J gave up 9 bases, with 13 bases separating them. The CDR3 has 15 residues. CDR3 protein: CASSLASPGVSPLHF. The CDR3 region has the DNA TGCGCCAGCAGCTTGGCTTCTCCAGGGGTTTCACCCCTCCACTTT.

This clone was detected once. This chain uses TRBV14 with TRBJ2-7; 15 bases align to TRBD2. There are 16 residues in the CDR3. CDR1 SGHDN and CDR2 FVKESK come from the germline V gene. After removal of 5 bases from V and 2 bases from J, the junction contained 4 bases not matched to a gene. The DNA of the CDR3 is TGTGCCAGCAGCTGGGGACTAGCGGGGGGACCCTACGAGCAGTACTTC. Protein product: CASSWGLAGGPYEQYF.

The rearrangement links TRBV2 to TRBJ1-5; 9 bases are a match to TRBD1. Germline lookup yields CDR1 SNHLY and CDR2 FYNNEI. Losses at the gene ends were 4 bases for V and 4 bases for J; bases not matched to a gene: 5. This CDR3 is 15 amino acids long. Written as DNA, the CDR3 is TGTGCCAGCAGTGCGTTGGGACAGGGTAATCAGCCCCAGCATTTT. It encodes CASSALGQGNQPQHF.

V is TRBV27 and J is TRBJ1-2; tentative D call: TRBD1 (5 bases). From germline, CDR1 is MNHEY and CDR2 SMNVEV (reference sequence). V gave up 0 bases and J gave up 0 bases, with 14 bases separating them. This CDR3 has 17 amino acids. In DNA, the CDR3 is TGTGCCAGCAGTTTATCGGGGTCCGGGGGAGCTAACTATGGCTACACCTTC. This encodes CASSLSGSGGANYGYTF.

In DNA form, the CDR3 reads TGTGCCAGCAGCTTGATGGGGCAAGGAAGCAATCAGCCCCAGCATTTT. Encoded protein: CASSLMGQGSNQPQHF. The V and J genes are TRBV5-6 and TRBJ1-5; tentatively, D is TRBD1 (5 bases). CDR1 is SGHDT and CDR2 is YYEEEE in the germline V gene. V was pared by 1 base and J by 1 base, with 12 bases between. This CDR3 region has 16 residues.